The clone carrying this T cell receptor beta chain was counted at least ten times. Preparation methods for the bulk TCR libraries were those previously described, with listed TCR primers. MiXCR, run by TCRdb on the PCR reads, gives a single entry per CDR3 protein. Counted here are approximately 90,000 distinct CDR3 sequences, about 24% occurring once; the ten biggest clones make up approximately 0.91%. This specimen comes from a study of molecular identifiers for immune sequencing clone quantification. The CDR3 runs 14 residues. The V segment lost 4 bases and the J segment 5 bases; nucleotides outside the gene matches: 7. The germline gives CDR1 MNHEY, CDR2 SVGEGT.

The source material was naive CD8+ T cells from blood, with Jurkat cell RNA spiked in. Subset in this sample: FACS-sorted CD8+CD4-CCR7+CD45RA+ naive T cells. The clonotype was recovered from a human donor in good health. Some libraries in this study had Jurkat cell RNA spiked in. The chain uses TRBV6-2 or TRBV6-3 and TRBJ2-7, with 8 bases fitting TRBD2. This CDR3 is CASSFTSGANEQYF. The CDR3 bases are TGTGCCAGCAGTTTCACTAGCGGTGCGAACGAGCAGTACTTC.